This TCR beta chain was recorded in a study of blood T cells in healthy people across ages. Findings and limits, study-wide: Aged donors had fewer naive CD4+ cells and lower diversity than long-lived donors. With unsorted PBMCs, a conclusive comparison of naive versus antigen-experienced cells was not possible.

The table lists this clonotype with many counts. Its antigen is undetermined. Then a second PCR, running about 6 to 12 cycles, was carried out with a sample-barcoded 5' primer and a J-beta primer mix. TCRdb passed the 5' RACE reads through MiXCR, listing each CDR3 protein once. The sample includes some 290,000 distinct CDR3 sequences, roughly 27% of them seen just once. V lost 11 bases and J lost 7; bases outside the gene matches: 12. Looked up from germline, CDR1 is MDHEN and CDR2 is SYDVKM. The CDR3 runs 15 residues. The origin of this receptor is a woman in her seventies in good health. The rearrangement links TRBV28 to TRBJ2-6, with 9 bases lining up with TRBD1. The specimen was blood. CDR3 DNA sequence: TGTGCCGCCCGGGACAGGGATCTACCTGCCAACGTCCTGACTTTC. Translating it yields CAARDRDLPANVLTF.